The clone carrying this TCR beta chain came up a few times. This sample is drawn from a study of identical twins. A universal primer site was incorporated via template switching, and the cDNA contained unique molecular identifiers. TCRdb re-derived calls from the 5' RACE reads in MiXCR, one entry per CDR3 protein. The sample records 350,000 to 500,000 distinct CDR3 sequences, about 18% being singletons. This CDR3 spans 18 amino acids. Germline CDR1 SGDLS, CDR2 YYNGEE. Trimming took 0 bases from V and 4 from J; bases not matched to a gene: 9. Sequencing was done on a sample of naive T cells sorted from blood. The chain carries TRBV9 and TRBJ2-3, with 12 bases aligning to TRBD2. The receptor's source is a man between 50 and 59 years old in good health. The CDR3 sequence is CASSVAPSGRAGADTQYF. The CDR3 DNA sequence: TGTGCCAGCAGCGTAGCTCCTAGCGGGAGGGCCGGGGCAGATACGCAGTATTTT.